This TCR beta chain was captured by sequencing in a study of blood T cell repertoires in COVID-19. At the level of the study: The origin of the acute and convalescent COVID-19 samples was the United States, Italy and Spain. Sample material is recorded as cDNA or gDNA derived from T cells, B-cell-depleted T cells, or PBMCs.

In germline, CDR1 is KGHSH, CDR2 LQKENI. V was shortened by 3 bases and J by 0 bases, with 12 bases between the two germline ends. The CDR3 consists of 16 residues. Only in-frame clones appear in the TCRdb table, and some are missing; sequencing was by immunoSEQ multiplex PCR. The table records 150,000 to 160,000 clones, about 85% of them present only once. This clone was picked up one time. The receptor's source is a woman in her 70s with acute or convalescent COVID-19. The V gene is TRBV18, the J gene TRBJ2-1, with D maybe TRBD1 (5 bases). Sequenced sample: peripheral blood. CDR3 amino acids: CASSPSTVSSYNEQFF. DNA for the CDR3: TGTGCCAGCTCACCCTCGACAGTCAGCTCCTACAATGAGCAGTTCTTC.